This T cell receptor beta chain was recorded in a study of T cells in Graves' hyperthyroidism and ophthalmopathy. Amplified TCR beta CDR3 regions came from RNA transcripts. The HTBI set primed first-round TCR CDR3 RT-PCR. In TCRdb, the multiplex PCR reads were re-called with MiXCR into one record per CDR3 protein. The sample has around 480,000 distinct CDR3 sequences; about an eighth are singletons. Study results and limitations: Ophthalmopathy, as predicted by the model, came a median 6.5 months after the prediction.

Graves' hyperthyroidism was deemed stable absent ophthalmopathy progression within 18 months. Recently diagnosed hyperthyroidism of less than 2 months' duration affected patients aged 18 to 65. This clonotype showed up just a few times. The antigen remains unidentified. Germline V gives CDR1 SEHNR, CDR2 FQNEAQ (reference sequence). The CDR3 length is 16 residues. J was trimmed by 0 bases and V by 4 bases; bases with no gene match: 6. This chain connects TRBV7-9 to TRBJ2-1; 7 bases match TRBD2. The TCR was taken from a woman under 30 with Graves' hyperthyroidism. Sequencing was performed on blood. CDR3 nucleotides: TGTGCCAGCAGCTCTACGCGGGGGAGCTCCTACAATGAGCAGTTCTTC. Translating gives CASSSTRGSSYNEQFF.